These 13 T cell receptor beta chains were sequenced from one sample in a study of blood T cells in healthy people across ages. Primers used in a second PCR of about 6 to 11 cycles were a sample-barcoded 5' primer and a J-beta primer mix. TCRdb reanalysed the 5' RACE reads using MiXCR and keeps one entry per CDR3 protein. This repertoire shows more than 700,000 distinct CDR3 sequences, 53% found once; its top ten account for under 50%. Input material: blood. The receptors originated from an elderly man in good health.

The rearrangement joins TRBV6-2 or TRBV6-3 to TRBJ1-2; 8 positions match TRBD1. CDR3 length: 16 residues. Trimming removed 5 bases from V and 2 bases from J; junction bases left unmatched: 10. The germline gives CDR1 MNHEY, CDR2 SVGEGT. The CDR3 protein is CASSEIRTGSNYGYTF. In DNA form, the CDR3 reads TGTGCCAGCAGTGAGATCAGGACAGGGAGCAACTATGGCTACACCTTC.

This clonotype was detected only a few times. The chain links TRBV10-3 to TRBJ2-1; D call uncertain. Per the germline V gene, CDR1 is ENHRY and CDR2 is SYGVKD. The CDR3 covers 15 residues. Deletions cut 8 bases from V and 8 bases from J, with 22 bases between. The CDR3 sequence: CAIAYGPNGVDEQFF. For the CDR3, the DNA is TGTGCCATCGCTTACGGACCAAACGGCGTGGATGAGCAGTTCTTC.

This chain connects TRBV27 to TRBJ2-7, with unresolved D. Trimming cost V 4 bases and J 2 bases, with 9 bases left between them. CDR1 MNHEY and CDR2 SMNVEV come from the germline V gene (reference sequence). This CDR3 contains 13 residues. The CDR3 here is CASSSKHAYEQYF. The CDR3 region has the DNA TGTGCCAGCAGTTCAAAACACGCCTACGAGCAGTACTTC.

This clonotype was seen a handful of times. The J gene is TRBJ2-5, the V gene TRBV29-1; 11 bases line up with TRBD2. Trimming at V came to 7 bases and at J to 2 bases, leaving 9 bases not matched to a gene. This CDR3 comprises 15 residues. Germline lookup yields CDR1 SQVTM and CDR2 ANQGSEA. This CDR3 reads CSGDTSGSPQETQYF. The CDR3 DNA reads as TGCAGCGGCGATACTAGCGGGAGCCCTCAAGAGACCCAGTACTTC.

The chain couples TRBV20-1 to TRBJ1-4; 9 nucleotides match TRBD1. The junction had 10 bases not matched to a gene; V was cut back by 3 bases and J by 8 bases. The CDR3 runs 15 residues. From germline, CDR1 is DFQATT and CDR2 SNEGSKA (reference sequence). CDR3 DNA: TGCAGTGCTAGGCCCCCTGGACAGGGGAGGGAAAAACTGTTTTTT. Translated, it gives CSARPPGQGREKLFF.

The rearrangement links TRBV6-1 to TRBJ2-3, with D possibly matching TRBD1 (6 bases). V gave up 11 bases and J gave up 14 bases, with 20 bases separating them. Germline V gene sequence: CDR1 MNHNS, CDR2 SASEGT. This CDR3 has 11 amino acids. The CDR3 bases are TGTGCCGCCCGTGCGACAGGACGCGCGTATTTT. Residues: CAARATGRAYF.

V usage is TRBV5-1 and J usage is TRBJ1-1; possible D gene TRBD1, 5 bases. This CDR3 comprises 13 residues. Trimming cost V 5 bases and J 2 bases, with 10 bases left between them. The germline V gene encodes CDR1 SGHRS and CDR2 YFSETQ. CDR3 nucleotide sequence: TGCGCCAGCAGGCGGGACCTAAACACTGAAGCTTTCTTT. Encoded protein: CASRRDLNTEAFF.

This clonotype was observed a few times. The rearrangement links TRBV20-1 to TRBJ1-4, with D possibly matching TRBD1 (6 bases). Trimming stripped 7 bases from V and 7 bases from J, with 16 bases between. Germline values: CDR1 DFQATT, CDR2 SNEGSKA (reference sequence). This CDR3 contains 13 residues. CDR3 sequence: CSVYRQAGEKLFF. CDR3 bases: TGCAGTGTTTACCGACAGGCTGGTGAAAAACTGTTTTTT.

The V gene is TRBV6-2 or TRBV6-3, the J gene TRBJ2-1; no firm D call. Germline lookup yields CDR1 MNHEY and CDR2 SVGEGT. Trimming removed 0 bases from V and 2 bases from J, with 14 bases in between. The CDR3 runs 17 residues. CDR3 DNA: TGTGCCAGCAGTTACTCGCTGCCGGGCGGACCCTACAATGAGCAGTTCTTC. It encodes CASSYSLPGGPYNEQFF.

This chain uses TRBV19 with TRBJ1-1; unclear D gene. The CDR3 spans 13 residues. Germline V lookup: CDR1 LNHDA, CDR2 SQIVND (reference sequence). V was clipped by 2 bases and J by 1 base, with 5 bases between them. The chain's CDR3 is CASSIWGNTEAFF. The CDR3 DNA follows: TGTGCCAGTAGTATATGGGGGAACACTGAAGCTTTCTTT. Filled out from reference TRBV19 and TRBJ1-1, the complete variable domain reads DGGITQSPKYLFRKEGQNVTLSCEQNLNHDAMYWYRQDPGQGLRLIYYSQIVNDFQKGDIAEGYSVSREKKESFPLTVTSAQKNPTAFYLCASSIWGNTEAFFGQGTRLTVV.

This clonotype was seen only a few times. CDR3 region: CASSYEHLFSYEQYF. CDR3 in DNA: TGCGCCAGCAGCTACGAACACCTGTTTTCCTACGAGCAGTACTTC. The rearrangement links TRBV5-1 to TRBJ2-7, with D unresolved. The V gene lost 3 bases and the J gene lost 1 base, with 14 bases spanning the gap. The CDR3 length is 15 residues. The V gene's germline CDR1 is SGHRS and CDR2 YFSETQ. The full variable domain, with the rest looked up from reference TRBV5-1 and TRBJ2-7, is KAGVTQTPRYLIKTRGQQVTLSCSPISGHRSVSWYQQTPGQGLQFLFEYFSETQRNKGNFPGRFSGRQFSNSRSEMNVSTLELGDSALYLCASSYEHLFSYEQYFGPGTRLTVT.

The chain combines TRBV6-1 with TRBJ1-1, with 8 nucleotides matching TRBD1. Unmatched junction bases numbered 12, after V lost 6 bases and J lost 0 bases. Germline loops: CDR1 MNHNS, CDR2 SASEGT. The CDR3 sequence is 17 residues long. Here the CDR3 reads CASRKGDRGAVNTEAFF. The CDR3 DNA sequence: TGTGCCAGCAGAAAGGGAGACAGGGGCGCTGTGAACACTGAAGCTTTCTTT.

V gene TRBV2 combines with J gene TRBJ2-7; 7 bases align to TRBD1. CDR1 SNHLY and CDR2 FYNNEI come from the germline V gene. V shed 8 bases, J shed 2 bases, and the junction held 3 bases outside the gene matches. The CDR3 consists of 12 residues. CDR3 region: CASGTEPYEQYF. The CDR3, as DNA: TGTGCCAGCGGGACAGAGCCCTACGAGCAGTACTTC.